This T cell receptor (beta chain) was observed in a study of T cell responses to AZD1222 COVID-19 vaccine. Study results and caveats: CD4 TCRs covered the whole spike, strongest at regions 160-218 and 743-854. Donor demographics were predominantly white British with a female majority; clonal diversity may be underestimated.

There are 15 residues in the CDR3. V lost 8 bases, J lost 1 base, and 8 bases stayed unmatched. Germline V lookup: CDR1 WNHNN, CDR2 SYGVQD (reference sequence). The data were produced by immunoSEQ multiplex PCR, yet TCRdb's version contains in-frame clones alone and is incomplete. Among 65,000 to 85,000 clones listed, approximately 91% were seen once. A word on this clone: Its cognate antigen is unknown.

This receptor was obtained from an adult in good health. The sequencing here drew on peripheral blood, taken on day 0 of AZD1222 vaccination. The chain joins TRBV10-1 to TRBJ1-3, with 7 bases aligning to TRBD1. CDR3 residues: CASHPSTGSGNTIYF. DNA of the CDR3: TGCGCCAGCCACCCCTCGACAGGGTCTGGAAACACCATATATTTT.